These 4 T cell receptor beta chains came from one sample sequenced in a study of CD8 T cells in ankylosing spondylitis. TCRdb used MiXCR to reprocess the 5' RACE reads, holding one entry per CDR3 protein. The sample includes 150,000 to 200,000 distinct CDR3 sequences, 15% to 20% seen only once; the top ten take around 4%. Material: blood, either unsorted or a sorted T cell fraction (not recorded which). The receptor source for this set is a male donor aged 10 to 35 with ankylosing spondylitis or in good health (not recorded which).

In its sample, this clonotype was seen a few times. The gene calls are TRBV27 and TRBJ2-1; D might be TRBD1 or TRBD2, each matching 7 bases. Trimming left V 3 bases short and J 6 bases short, with 12 bases between. The CDR3 extends over 14 amino acids. The germline V gene has CDR1 MNHEY and CDR2 SMNVEV (reference sequence). In DNA, the CDR3 is TGTGCCAGCAGTTTCTCCAGGGGGGGCAATGAGCAGTTCTTC. It is translated as CASSFSRGGNEQFF.

This clonotype came up many times. CDR3 nucleotides: TGTGCCAGCAACGGACCAATCGGGGAGCTGTTTTTT. Amino acids: CASNGPIGELFF. V and J are TRBV6-5 and TRBJ2-2; no clear D gene. The V gene lost 7 bases and the J gene lost 7 bases, with 10 bases spanning the gap. This CDR3 has 12 amino acids. CDR1 is MNHEY and CDR2 is SVGAGI in the germline V gene.

As for this clonotype: Its ends do not fully match the called genes, so a read error is possible. The CDR3 here is CASGQGGSTDTQYF. The DNA for the CDR3 is TGCGCCAGCGGCCAGGGCGGTAGCACAGATACGCAGTATTTT. The V and J genes are TRBV4-1 and TRBJ2-3, with a weak D call TRBD1 (5 bases). CDR1 MGHRA and CDR2 YSYEKL come from the germline V gene. CDR3 length: 14 residues.

There are many counts of this clonotype. The chain employs TRBV27 and TRBJ2-2, with 9 bases matching TRBD2. Germline CDR1 and CDR2: MNHEY and SMNVEV (reference sequence). CDR3 length: 16 amino acids. V was clipped by 3 bases and J by 0 bases; unmatched bases: 2. CDR3 nucleotides: TGTGCCAGCAGTTTCCCTAGCGGGACGAACACCGGGGAGCTGTTTTTT. This translates into CASSFPSGTNTGELFF.